Given below is one T cell receptor beta chain in context. These data are taken from a study of blood T cell repertoires in COVID-19. Overall study context: Acute-phase and convalescent COVID-19 samples originated in the United States, Italy and Spain.

Germline CDR1 and CDR2: MNHEY and SVGEGT. The CDR3 consists of 17 residues. With 4 bases removed from V and 2 bases from J, the gap between germline ends came to 19 bases. Method: immunoSEQ multiplex PCR; TCRdb's copy keeps in-frame clones and lacks some. The table records 130,000 to 150,000 clones, less than 90% of them present only once. Adults between about 18 and 89 years of age took part from 20 to 25 US areas. Participants' own reports of clinical history determined their cohort assignment. The J gene is TRBJ2-3, the V gene TRBV6-2 or TRBV6-3; a weak D match, TRBD1 (6 bases). This TCR came from a woman aged 45-59 years who had been exposed to COVID-19. Sequences were obtained from PBMCs or T cells enriched from blood (not recorded which). The CDR3 reads CASSSPGDLLFTDTQYF. CDR3 sequence (DNA): TGTGCCAGCAGTTCGCCAGGGGACCTCCTATTCACAGATACGCAGTATTTT.